A single sample gave rise to the 17 T cell receptor beta chains below, sequenced in a study of chemoradiotherapy in HPV16-positive cancers. Clones were read by immunoSEQ multiplex PCR, and TCRdb kept only the in-frame ones, dropping some. The sample lists tens of thousands of clones, over 90% occurring once. The sequenced sample was blood, obtained from a patient who underwent chemoradiotherapy. The receptor set was obtained from a human donor with HPV-associated anogenital cancer.

The chain has TRBV10-3 and TRBJ2-7; D remains unclear. Trimming left V 7 bases short and J 0 bases short, with 10 bases between. This CDR3 is 13 amino acids long. The germline gives CDR1 ENHRY, CDR2 SYGVKD. The chain's CDR3 is CAITAHLSYEQYF. The CDR3 DNA follows: TGTGCCATCACAGCGCACCTCTCCTACGAGCAGTACTTC.

The chain joins TRBV9 to TRBJ2-5; D possibly corresponds to TRBD2 (6 bases). Trimming took off 4 bases at V and 3 bases at J, with 13 bases between the two ends. The CDR3 is 14 amino acids. Germline CDR1 and CDR2: SGDLS and YYNGEE. This chain's CDR3 is CASSQTGLEETQYF. In DNA form, the CDR3 reads TGTGCCAGCAGCCAAACGGGACTGGAAGAGACCCAGTACTTC. The full variable domain, its missing parts supplied by reference TRBV9 and TRBJ2-5, is DSGVTQTPKHLITATGQRVTLRCSPRSGDLSVYWYQQSLDQGLQFLIQYYNGEERAKGNILERFSAQQFPDLHSELNLSSLELGDSALYFCASSQTGLEETQYFGPGTRLLVL.

Only one count was recorded for this clone. The chain has TRBV2 and TRBJ1-3; no definite D call. The CDR3 runs 15 residues. Germline values: CDR1 SNHLY, CDR2 FYNNEI. V was pared by 4 bases and J by 4 bases, with 14 bases between. In DNA form, the CDR3 reads TGTGCCAGCAGTGGAACTCCTGGGTGGGGAAACACCATATATTTT. Its protein is CASSGTPGWGNTIYF.

This clone showed up just once. The genes are TRBV27 and TRBJ1-6; the D is unclear. CDR1 and CDR2 from the germline V gene are MNHEY and SMNVEV (reference sequence). The CDR3 covers 15 residues. V was pared by 3 bases and J by 8 bases, with 14 bases between. CDR3 in amino acids: CASSLTRLSDSPLHF. The CDR3 nucleotides are TGTGCCAGCAGTTTGACGAGGTTATCAGATTCACCCCTCCACTTT.

V and J are TRBV6-5 and TRBJ2-1, with 10 nucleotides matching TRBD2. V lost 1 base to trimming and J lost 10 bases; unmatched junction nucleotides: 7. The germline CDR1 and CDR2 sequences are MNHEY and SVGAGI. The CDR3 spans 15 residues. The CDR3 DNA is TGTGCCAGCAGTTACTTACCAGCGGGGGGGCGGGAGCAGTTCTTC. Translation gives CASSYLPAGGREQFF.

The chain recombines TRBV7-2 with TRBJ2-1; D is possibly TRBD1 or TRBD2 (6 bases each). This CDR3 is built from 16 residues. The germline gives CDR1 SGHTA, CDR2 FQGNSA. With 1 base removed from V and 4 bases from J, the gap between germline ends came to 14 bases. The CDR3: CASSLGGQGRYNEQFF. Here the CDR3 DNA reads TGTGCCAGCAGCTTAGGGGGGCAGGGGAGGTACAATGAGCAGTTCTTC.

The chain carries TRBV4-2 and TRBJ1-3, with a tentative D call TRBD1 (6 bases). The CDR3 spans 14 residues. Germline lookup yields CDR1 LGHNA and CDR2 YNFKEQ. The V and J ends lost 2 bases and 8 bases respectively, with 13 bases between them. The CDR3, as DNA: TGTGCCAGCAGCCAAACAGGGATTAGGGACACCATATATTTT. Translation: CASSQTGIRDTIYF.

The CDR3 nucleotides read TGTGCTAGTGGTATACGACGGGATCAGCCCCAGCATTTT. It encodes CASGIRRDQPQHF. The rearrangement links TRBV12-5 to TRBJ1-5; D not certain. The CDR3 loop spans 13 amino acids. Trimming shortened V by 5 bases and J by 5 bases, and 10 bases separated the two germline ends. Germline V lookup: CDR1 LGHNT, CDR2 FRNRAP.

This chain joins TRBV7-8 and TRBJ2-1; a weak D match, TRBD2 (5 bases). The ends were cut back, 6 bases at V and 5 bases at J, with 17 bases in the middle. Germline V gene sequence: CDR1 SGHVS, CDR2 FQNEAQ. CDR3 length equals 15 residues. CDR3 DNA: TGTGCCAGCAGTCCATTGAGAGGGCCCCACAATGAGCAGTTCTTC. This gives the protein CASSPLRGPHNEQFF.

The V and J genes are TRBV4-3 and TRBJ2-2; D might be TRBD1 (6 bases). V lost 2 bases to trimming and J lost 7 bases, with 14 bases between them. Germline-derived CDR1 and CDR2 are LGHNA and YSLEER. This CDR3 spans 15 amino acids. In nucleotides, the CDR3 is TGCGCCAGCAGCCAAATTTTGGGGGCGGGCGGGGAGCTGTTTTTT. This gives the protein CASSQILGAGGELFF.

The chain couples TRBV15 to TRBJ1-1; TRBD1 matches 11 bases. Germline values: CDR1 LNHNV, CDR2 YYDKDF (reference sequence). This CDR3 region has 19 residues. J was trimmed by 4 bases and V by 0 bases; bases with no gene match: 13. CDR3 amino acids: CATSRDFRDRGSGGTEAFF. CDR3 coding DNA: TGTGCCACCAGCAGAGACTTCCGGGACAGGGGGTCCGGTGGCACTGAAGCTTTCTTT.

The chain recombines TRBV28 with TRBJ1-2, with D possibly matching TRBD1 (5 bases). The CDR3 sequence is 15 residues long. Trimming removed 3 bases at V and 3 bases at J, with 14 bases between. Germline assignment: CDR1 MDHEN and CDR2 SYDVKM. CDR3 residues: CASSFGAWIDYGYTF. The CDR3 nucleotides are TGTGCCAGCAGTTTTGGGGCGTGGATAGACTATGGCTACACCTTC.

This chain connects TRBV9 to TRBJ2-2; D ambiguous. CDR3 length equals 14 residues. Germline CDR1 is SGDLS and CDR2 is YYNGEE. V was pared by 0 bases and J by 0 bases, with 3 bases between. This CDR3 reads CASSVVSNTGELFF. For the CDR3, the DNA is TGTGCCAGCAGCGTAGTGTCGAACACCGGGGAGCTGTTTTTT.

V usage is TRBV11-2 and J usage is TRBJ2-3, with D unclear. The CDR3 runs to 12 residues. V was clipped by 2 bases and J by 2 bases, with 2 bases between them. From germline, CDR1 is SGHAT and CDR2 FQNNGV. The DNA for the CDR3 is TGTGCCAGCAGCTTAAACACAGATACGCAGTATTTT. It specifies CASSLNTDTQYF.

The rearrangement uses TRBV7-3 and TRBJ2-6; D perhaps matches TRBD1 (6 bases). The germline V and J ends were trimmed by 3 bases and 4 bases, with 16 bases remaining between them. Per germline, CDR1 SGHTA and CDR2 FQGTGA. The CDR3 runs to 17 residues. Written as DNA, the CDR3 is TGTGCCAGCAGCTTGGGAACAGGGCGGAGGGGGGCCAACGTCCTGACTTTC. Protein sequence: CASSLGTGRRGANVLTF.

The rearrangement links TRBV13 to TRBJ1-6, with TRBD1 identical over 7 bases. V shed 5 bases and J 10 bases; nucleotides not matched to a gene: 5. The CDR3 is 13 amino acids. Germline V gene data show CDR1 as PRHDT and CDR2 as FYEKMQ (reference sequence). In nucleotides, the CDR3 is TGTGCCAGCAGCCCTCGGACAGGCTCACCCCTCCACTTT. Translation gives CASSPRTGSPLHF.

This rearrangement joins TRBV4-2 to TRBJ2-5; D may match TRBD1 or TRBD2 (6 bases each). CDR3 length: 16 amino acids. Germline CDR1 LGHNA, CDR2 YNFKEQ. V shed 0 bases and J shed 5 bases, with 16 bases lying between them. The CDR3 DNA reads TGTGCCAGCAGCCAAGATCCCCAGGGGAGGAGCGAGACCCAGTACTTC. The encoded protein is CASSQDPQGRSETQYF.